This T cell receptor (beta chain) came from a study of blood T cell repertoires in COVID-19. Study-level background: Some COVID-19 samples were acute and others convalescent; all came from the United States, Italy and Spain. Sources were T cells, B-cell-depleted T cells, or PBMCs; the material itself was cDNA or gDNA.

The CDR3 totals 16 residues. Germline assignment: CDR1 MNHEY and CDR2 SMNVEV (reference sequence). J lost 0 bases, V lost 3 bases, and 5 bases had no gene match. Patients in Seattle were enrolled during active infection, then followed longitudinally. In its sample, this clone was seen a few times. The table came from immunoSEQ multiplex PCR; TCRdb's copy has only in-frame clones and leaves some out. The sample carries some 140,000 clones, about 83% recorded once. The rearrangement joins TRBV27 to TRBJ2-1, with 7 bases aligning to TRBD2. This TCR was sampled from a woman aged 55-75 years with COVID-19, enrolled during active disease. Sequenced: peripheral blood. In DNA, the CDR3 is TGTGCCAGCAGTTTCATAGCGGGCGACTCCTACAATGAGCAGTTCTTC. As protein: CASSFIAGDSYNEQFF.